The T cell receptor (beta chain) described here comes from a study of early T cells in non-severe SARS-CoV-2 infection. Study-level findings and limits: Matches to VDJdb favored anti-spike CD8 responses and missed private and CD4 specificities.

Tagging with unique molecular identifiers was applied to individual cDNA molecules. TCRdb passed the 5' RACE reads through MiXCR, listing each CDR3 protein once. This sample has just over 60,000 distinct CDR3 sequences, with roughly a tenth found just once. Germline-derived CDR1 and CDR2 are SGHVS and FNYEAQ. The CDR3 has 13 amino acids. V shed 1 base and J shed 8 bases, with 11 bases lying between them. On this clonotype: The antigen remains undetermined.

The rearrangement joins TRBV7-6 to TRBJ1-2; D not certain. The sequence derives from an adult who was a healthcare worker with PCR-confirmed SARS-CoV-2 infection or an uninfected control (not recorded which). Sequencing used whole blood. The CDR3 nucleotides read TGTGCCAGCAGCTTAGATGAAGCTCGCGGCTACACCTTC. It translates to CASSLDEARGYTF. Complete variable domain (other parts from reference TRBV7-6 and TRBJ1-2): GAGVSQSPRYKVTKRGQDVALRCDPISGHVSLYWYRQALGQGPEFLTYFNYEAQQDKSGLPNDRFSAERPEGSISTLTIQRTEQRDSAMYRCASSLDEARGYTFGSGTRLTVV.